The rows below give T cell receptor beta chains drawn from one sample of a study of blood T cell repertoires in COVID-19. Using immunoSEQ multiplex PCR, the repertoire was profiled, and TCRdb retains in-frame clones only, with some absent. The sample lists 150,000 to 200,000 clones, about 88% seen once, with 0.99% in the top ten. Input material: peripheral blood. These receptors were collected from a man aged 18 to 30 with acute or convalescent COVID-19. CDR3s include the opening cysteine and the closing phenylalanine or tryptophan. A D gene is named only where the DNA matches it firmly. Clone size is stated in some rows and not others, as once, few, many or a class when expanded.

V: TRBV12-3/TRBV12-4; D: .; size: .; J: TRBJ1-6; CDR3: CASSFDKSPLHF; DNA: TGTGCCAGCAGTTTCGACAAATCGCCCCTCCACTTT
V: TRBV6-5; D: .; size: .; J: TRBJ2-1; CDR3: CASSTPGTPYNEQFF; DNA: TGTGCCAGCAGTACCCCCGGGACTCCCTACAATGAGCAGTTCTTC
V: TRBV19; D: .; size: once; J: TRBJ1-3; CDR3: CASSIEKPPRSSGNTIYF; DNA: TGTGCCAGTAGTATAGAGAAGCCCCCTCGGAGCTCTGGAAACACCATATATTTT
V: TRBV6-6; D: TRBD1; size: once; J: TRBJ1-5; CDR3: CASIRTGGNQPQHF; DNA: TGTGCCAGCATCCGGACAGGGGGGAATCAGCCCCAGCATTTT
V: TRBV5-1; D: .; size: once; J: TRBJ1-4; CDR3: CASSSSGVTNEKLFF; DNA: TGCGCCAGCAGCTCGTCCGGAGTAACTAATGAAAAACTGTTTTTT
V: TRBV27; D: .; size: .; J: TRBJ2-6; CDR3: CASSLIGVGANVLTF; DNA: TGTGCCAGCAGTTTAATAGGGGTCGGGGCCAACGTCCTGACTTTC
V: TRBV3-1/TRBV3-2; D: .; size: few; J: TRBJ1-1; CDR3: CASSTRATEAFF; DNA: TGTGCCAGCAGCACCCGAGCCACTGAAGCTTTCTTT
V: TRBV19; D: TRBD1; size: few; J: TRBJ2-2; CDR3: CASRADRGHTGELFF; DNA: TGTGCCAGTAGGGCGGACAGGGGGCACACCGGGGAGCTGTTTTTT
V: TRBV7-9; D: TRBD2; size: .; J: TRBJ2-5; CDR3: CASRASGSQETQYF; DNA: TGTGCCAGCAGGGCTAGCGGGTCCCAAGAGACCCAGTACTTC
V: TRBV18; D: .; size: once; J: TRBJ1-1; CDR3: CASSTGIKNTEAFF; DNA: TGTGCCAGCTCAACAGGAATAAAGAACACTGAAGCTTTCTTT
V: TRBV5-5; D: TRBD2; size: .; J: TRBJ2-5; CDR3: CASSREAGGETQYF; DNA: TGTGCCAGCAGCCGGGAGGCGGGGGGGGAGACCCAGTACTTC
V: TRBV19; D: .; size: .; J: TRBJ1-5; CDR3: CASRVGGSNQPQHF; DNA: TGTGCCTCCCGAGTCGGTGGTAGCAATCAGCCCCAGCATTTT
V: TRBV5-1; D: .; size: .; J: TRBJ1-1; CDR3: CARSYTEAFF; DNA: TGCGCCAGGTCTTACACTGAAGCTTTCTTT
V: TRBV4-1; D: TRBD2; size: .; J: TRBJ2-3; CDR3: CASSLVAGGNTDTQYF; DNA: TGCGCCAGCAGCTTAGTAGCGGGGGGGAACACAGATACGCAGTATTTT
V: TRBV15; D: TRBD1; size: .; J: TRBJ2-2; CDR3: CATSRWGQGATGELFF; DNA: TGTGCCACCAGCAGGTGGGGACAGGGGGCGACCGGGGAGCTGTTTTTT
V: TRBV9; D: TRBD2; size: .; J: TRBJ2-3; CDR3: CASSPGLVPNTDTQYF; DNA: TGTGCCAGCAGCCCGGGACTAGTCCCTAACACAGATACGCAGTATTTT
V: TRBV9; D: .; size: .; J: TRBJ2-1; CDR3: CASSVEDLSNEQFF; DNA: TGTGCCAGCAGCGTGGAGGACCTCTCCAATGAGCAGTTCTTC
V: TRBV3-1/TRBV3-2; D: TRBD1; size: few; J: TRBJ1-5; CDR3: CASSLGQAGNQPQHF; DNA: TGTGCCAGCAGCCTGGGACAGGCGGGCAATCAGCCCCAGCATTTT
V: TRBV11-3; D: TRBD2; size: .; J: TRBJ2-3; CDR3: CASSLAGLGTDTQYF; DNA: TGTGCCAGCAGCTTAGCGGGACTAGGCACAGATACGCAGTATTTT
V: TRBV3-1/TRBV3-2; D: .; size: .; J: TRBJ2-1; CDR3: CASSQTRFRKNSTRGNEQFF; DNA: TGTGCCAGCAGCCAAACAAGGTTCAGGAAAAACTCAACGCGGGGCAATGAGCAGTTCTTC
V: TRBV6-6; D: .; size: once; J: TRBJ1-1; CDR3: CASRTTGMNTEAFF; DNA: TGTGCCAGCAGAACTACAGGGATGAACACTGAAGCTTTCTTT
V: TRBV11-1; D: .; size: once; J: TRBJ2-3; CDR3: CASSPGSSRTDTQYF; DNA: TGTGCCAGCAGCCCCGGGTCGAGTCGCACAGATACGCAGTATTTT
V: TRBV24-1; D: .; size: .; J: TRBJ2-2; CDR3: CATSGLRGTGELFF; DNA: TGTGCCACCAGTGGCCTCCGCGGAACCGGGGAGCTGTTTTTT
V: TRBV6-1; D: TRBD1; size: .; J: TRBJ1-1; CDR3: CASSETAGTGGTEAFF; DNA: TGTGCCAGCAGTGAGACAGCCGGGACAGGAGGAACTGAAGCTTTCTTT
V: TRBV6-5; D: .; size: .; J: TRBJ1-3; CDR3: CASSYSWGTGNTIYF; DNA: TGTGCCAGCAGTTACTCCTGGGGCACTGGAAACACCATATATTTT
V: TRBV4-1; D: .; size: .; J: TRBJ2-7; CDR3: CASSQDGHPGFSYEQYF; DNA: TGCGCCAGCAGCCAAGACGGGCATCCGGGGTTCTCCTACGAGCAGTACTTC
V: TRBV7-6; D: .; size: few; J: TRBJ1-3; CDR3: CASSEGGESGNTIYF; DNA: TGTGCCAGCAGCGAAGGGGGAGAGTCTGGAAACACCATATATTTT
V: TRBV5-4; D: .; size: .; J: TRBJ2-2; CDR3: CASSLVPRAVTGELFF; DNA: TGTGCCAGCAGCTTGGTGCCCAGGGCGGTTACCGGGGAGCTGTTTTTT
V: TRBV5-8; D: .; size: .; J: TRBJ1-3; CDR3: CASSPQLISGNTIYF; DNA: TGTGCCAGCAGCCCTCAACTTATCTCTGGAAACACCATATATTTT
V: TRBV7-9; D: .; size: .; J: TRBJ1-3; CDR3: CASSISGNTIYF; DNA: TGTGCCAGCAGCATCAGTGGAAACACCATATATTTT
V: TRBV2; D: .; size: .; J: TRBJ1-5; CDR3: CASNGGFHSNQPQHF; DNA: TGTGCCAGCAATGGAGGTTTTCATAGCAATCAGCCCCAGCATTTT
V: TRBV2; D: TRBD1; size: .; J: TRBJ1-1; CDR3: CASRRQGMNTEAFF; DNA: TGTGCCAGCAGGAGACAGGGTATGAACACTGAAGCTTTCTTT
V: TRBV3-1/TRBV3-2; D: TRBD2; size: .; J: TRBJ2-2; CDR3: CASRKAGTSSGELFF; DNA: TGTGCCAGCAGGAAGGCCGGGACTAGCTCCGGGGAGCTGTTTTTT